The next 7 T cell receptor beta chains were all read from a single sample in a study of early T cells in non-severe SARS-CoV-2 infection. TCRdb re-called the 5' RACE reads through MiXCR, storing one row per CDR3 protein. In the table there are approximately 76,000 distinct CDR3 sequences, approximately 10% of which are singletons. Sequencing was done on a sample of whole blood. These receptor sequences come from an adult who was a healthcare worker with PCR-confirmed SARS-CoV-2 infection or an uninfected control (not recorded which).

This clonotype was observed a few times. CDR3 loop: CASSLARGDQPQHF. For the CDR3, the DNA is TGTGCCAGCAGCTTGGCGAGGGGGGATCAGCCCCAGCATTTT. The chain couples TRBV5-5 to TRBJ1-5; D may be TRBD1 (6 bases). Germline V lookup: CDR1 SGHKS, CDR2 YYEKEE (reference sequence). The CDR3 contains 14 residues. Trimming pared 0 bases from V and 5 bases from J, leaving 9 bases between.

The rearrangement joins TRBV29-1 to TRBJ2-3; perhaps TRBD1 as D (5 bases). The germline V gene encodes CDR1 SQVTM and CDR2 ANQGSEA. V was trimmed by 3 bases and J by 1 base, leaving 8 bases between them. There are 13 residues in the CDR3. This CDR3 reads CSVDQGGTDTQYF. CDR3 in DNA: TGCAGCGTTGACCAGGGCGGCACAGATACGCAGTATTTT.

This clonotype was found many times. CDR3 coding DNA: TGTGCCAGCAGCGGGGGACAGAACTATGGCTACACCTTC. Translated: CASSGGQNYGYTF. The chain links TRBV12-3 or TRBV12-4 to TRBJ1-2; 7 bases fit TRBD1. Unmatched junction bases numbered 3, after V lost 6 bases and J lost 2 bases. There are 13 residues in the CDR3.

At least ten counts were recorded for this clonotype. The chain employs TRBV30 and TRBJ2-1; TRBD1 matches 7 bases. Germline CDR1 is GTSNPN and CDR2 is SVGIG (reference sequence). This CDR3 contains 12 residues. Trimming took 4 bases from V and 7 from J; bases not matched to a gene: 4. This CDR3 is CAWNPQGNEQFF. The DNA of the CDR3 is TGTGCCTGGAACCCACAGGGGAATGAGCAGTTCTTC. The whole variable domain, remainder taken from reference TRBV30 and TRBJ2-1, is SQTIHQWPATLVQPVGSPLSLECTVEGTSNPNLYWYRQAAGRGLQLLFYSVGIGQISSEVPQNLSASRPQDRQFILSSKKLLLSDSGFYLCAWNPQGNEQFFGPGTRLTVL.

This clonotype was found many times. CDR3 loop: CASSLNHPTGSALNTEAFF. The CDR3 nucleotides are TGTGCCAGCAGCCTTAACCACCCGACAGGATCCGCATTGAACACTGAAGCTTTCTTT. The V call is TRBV7-2, the J call TRBJ1-1; D perhaps matches TRBD1 (6 bases). CDR1 is SGHTA and CDR2 is FQGNSA in the germline V gene. The CDR3 runs 19 residues. V gave up 5 bases and J gave up 0 bases, with 25 bases separating them.

The sample holds a few counts of this clonotype. The chain employs TRBV29-1 and TRBJ2-7, with D tentatively TRBD2 (6 bases). The CDR3 length is 15 residues. CDR1 SQVTM and CDR2 ANQGSEA come from the germline V gene. The germline V and J ends were trimmed by 1 base and 7 bases, with 20 bases remaining between them. The CDR3 here is CSVEGATIPGGEQYF. The CDR3 bases are TGCAGCGTTGAAGGGGCGACAATACCCGGAGGGGAGCAGTACTTC.

The chain employs TRBV3-1 and TRBJ2-2, with TRBD1 identical over 7 bases. Germline trimming cut 3 bases from V and 6 bases from J; bases unmatched to any gene: 7. Germline values: CDR1 LGHDT, CDR2 YNNKEL (reference sequence). The CDR3 consists of 15 residues. The CDR3 DNA reads TGTGCCAGCAGCCAGCTACAGGGGCGACCCGGGGAGCTGTTTTTT. Its translation is CASSQLQGRPGELFF. Complete variable domain (other parts from reference TRBV3-1 and TRBJ2-2): DTAVSQTPKYLVTQMGNDKSIKCEQNLGHDTMYWYKQDSKKFLKIMFSYNNKELIINETVPNRFSPKSPDKAHLNLHINSLELGDSAVYFCASSQLQGRPGELFFGEGSRLTVL.